This record looks at one T cell receptor (beta chain) sequence and its context. Trimming pared 3 bases from V and 6 bases from J, leaving 10 bases between. The CDR3 sequence is 12 residues long. CDR1 and CDR2 from the germline V gene are SGHRS and YFSETQ. The sample comes from a study of blood T cell repertoires in COVID-19. Across the study: The United States, Italy and Spain were the sources of the acute and convalescent COVID-19 samples. Nucleic acid was either cDNA or gDNA, and it came from T cells, B-cell-depleted T cells, or PBMCs.

Profiling relied on immunoSEQ multiplex PCR, and the TCRdb table lists in-frame clones only, not all of them. The sample has some 340,000 clones; around nine tenths are singletons. The source is a woman under 40 who had been exposed to COVID-19. V usage is TRBV5-1 and J usage is TRBJ2-7; tentative D call: TRBD1 (5 bases). The material sequenced was PBMCs or T cells enriched from blood (not recorded which). CDR3 amino acids: CASSSDSFEQYF. The CDR3 region has the DNA TGCGCCAGCAGCTCCGACAGTTTCGAGCAGTACTTC.